The clone carrying this T cell receptor (beta chain) was counted ten times or more. The antigen is unknown. Researchers tagged individual cDNA molecules with unique molecular identifiers. TCRdb passed the 5' RACE reads through MiXCR, listing each CDR3 protein once. The sample has some 30,000 distinct CDR3 sequences, about 5.1% seen once. Trimming removed 0 bases from V and 5 bases from J, with 14 bases in between. Per germline, CDR1 SEHNR and CDR2 FQNEAQ (reference sequence). The length of the CDR3 is 15 residues. The data derive from a study of early T cells in non-severe SARS-CoV-2 infection. Study-wide results and caveats: VDJdb matching favored anti-spike CD8 responses, missing private and CD4 specificities.

Sequencing used whole blood. The chain couples TRBV7-9 to TRBJ2-7, with TRBD1 as a possible D gene (6 bases). The sequence was obtained from an adult who was a healthcare worker with PCR-confirmed SARS-CoV-2 infection or an uninfected control (not recorded which). The CDR3 DNA is TGTGCCAGCAGCTTAGCGACAGGCCTGTTTAACGAGCAGTACTTC. It yields the protein CASSLATGLFNEQYF.